Listed below are T cell receptor beta chains from one sample, sequenced in a study of blood T cell repertoires in COVID-19. Profiling relied on immunoSEQ multiplex PCR, and the TCRdb table lists in-frame clones only, not all of them. The table records 200,000 to 300,000 clones, 84% of them present only once. Sequencing was performed on peripheral blood. The origin of the receptors is a human donor in a cohort sampled during active COVID-19. CDR3s include the opening cysteine and the closing phenylalanine or tryptophan. The D gene is left open where the match is weak. Clone size is shown for a subset of rows, as once, few, many or a class of expanded clone.

v_call: TRBV6-2/TRBV6-3; clone_size: -; d_call: TRBD1; cdr3_length: 18; j_call: TRBJ1-1; cdr3_aa: CASSPNPGQGALNTEAFF; cdr3_nt: TGTGCCAGCAGTCCGAACCCGGGACAGGGGGCCCTGAACACTGAAGCTTTCTTT
v_call: TRBV7-8; clone_size: -; d_call: -; cdr3_length: 17; j_call: TRBJ1-2; cdr3_aa: CASSLEGGDPSLGGYTF; cdr3_nt: TGTGCCAGCAGCTTAGAAGGAGGGGACCCCTCTCTAGGTGGCTACACCTTC
v_call: TRBV4-2; clone_size: -; d_call: TRBD1; cdr3_length: 16; j_call: TRBJ1-4; cdr3_aa: CASSQDPQGADEKLFF; cdr3_nt: TGTGCCAGCAGCCAAGATCCCCAGGGGGCGGATGAAAAACTGTTTTTT
v_call: TRBV5-4; clone_size: -; d_call: TRBD2; cdr3_length: 15; j_call: TRBJ2-7; cdr3_aa: CASTRPGAGVNEQYF; cdr3_nt: TGTGCCAGCACCCGACCGGGAGCGGGGGTCAACGAGCAGTACTTC
v_call: TRBV7-8; clone_size: -; d_call: TRBD1; cdr3_length: 14; j_call: TRBJ2-7; cdr3_aa: CASSSDRGSYEQYF; cdr3_nt: TGTGCCAGCAGCTCGGACAGGGGGTCCTACGAGCAGTACTTC
v_call: TRBV3-1/TRBV3-2; clone_size: once; d_call: -; cdr3_length: 14; j_call: TRBJ1-1; cdr3_aa: CASSPTRVRTEAFF; cdr3_nt: TGTGCCAGCAGCCCAACCAGGGTGCGAACTGAAGCTTTCTTT
v_call: TRBV5-8; clone_size: -; d_call: -; cdr3_length: 13; j_call: TRBJ2-5; cdr3_aa: CASSYMVQETQYF; cdr3_nt: TGTGCCAGCAGCTACATGGTCCAAGAGACCCAGTACTTC
v_call: TRBV19; clone_size: -; d_call: TRBD1; cdr3_length: 16; j_call: TRBJ1-1; cdr3_aa: CASRPGTGYGNTEAFF; cdr3_nt: TGTGCCAGCCGACCCGGGACAGGGTATGGAAACACTGAAGCTTTCTTT
v_call: TRBV12-3/TRBV12-4; clone_size: -; d_call: TRBD1; cdr3_length: 13; j_call: TRBJ1-5; cdr3_aa: CASTDRGNQPQHF; cdr3_nt: TGTGCCAGCACCGACAGGGGCAATCAGCCCCAGCATTTT
v_call: TRBV6-2/TRBV6-3; clone_size: -; d_call: -; cdr3_length: 15; j_call: TRBJ1-1; cdr3_aa: CASSSPGSTNTEAFF; cdr3_nt: TGTGCCAGCAGTTCCCCGGGGTCAACGAACACTGAAGCTTTCTTT
v_call: TRBV6-5; clone_size: -; d_call: -; cdr3_length: 14; j_call: TRBJ1-2; cdr3_aa: CASSPTGRLVGYTF; cdr3_nt: TGTGCCAGCAGTCCCACAGGGCGGTTAGTCGGCTACACCTTC
v_call: TRBV5-1; clone_size: -; d_call: -; cdr3_length: 15; j_call: TRBJ1-2; cdr3_aa: CASSLYTGANYGYTF; cdr3_nt: TGCGCCAGCAGCTTGTATACAGGAGCTAACTATGGCTACACCTTC
v_call: TRBV27; clone_size: -; d_call: TRBD2; cdr3_length: 16; j_call: TRBJ2-7; cdr3_aa: CASSPRGLATTYEQYF; cdr3_nt: TGTGCCAGCAGTCCGCGGGGACTAGCTACGACCTACGAGCAGTACTTC
v_call: TRBV12-5; clone_size: once; d_call: -; cdr3_length: 12; j_call: TRBJ1-1; cdr3_aa: CASARWNTEAFF; cdr3_nt: TGTGCTAGTGCCCGGTGGAACACTGAAGCTTTCTTT
v_call: TRBV12-3/TRBV12-4; clone_size: -; d_call: -; cdr3_length: 13; j_call: TRBJ1-5; cdr3_aa: CASSFSDLRPQHF; cdr3_nt: TGTGCCAGCAGTTTCTCCGATTTGCGGCCCCAGCATTTT
v_call: TRBV4-3; clone_size: -; d_call: TRBD1; cdr3_length: 15; j_call: TRBJ1-2; cdr3_aa: CASSPSRGNGYGYTF; cdr3_nt: TGCGCCAGCAGCCCCAGCAGGGGGAATGGATATGGCTACACCTTC
v_call: TRBV7-2; clone_size: -; d_call: TRBD2; cdr3_length: 17; j_call: TRBJ2-1; cdr3_aa: CASSLNSDSGGPGEQFF; cdr3_nt: TGTGCCAGCAGCTTAAATTCCGATAGCGGGGGGCCCGGTGAGCAGTTCTTC
v_call: TRBV29-1; clone_size: -; d_call: TRBD1; cdr3_length: 16; j_call: TRBJ1-3; cdr3_aa: CSARPSQTGSGNTIYF; cdr3_nt: TGCAGCGCCCGCCCCTCCCAGACAGGGTCTGGAAACACCATATATTTT
v_call: TRBV7-2; clone_size: -; d_call: -; cdr3_length: 16; j_call: TRBJ2-3; cdr3_aa: CASSLVIAGSTDTQYF; cdr3_nt: TGTGCCAGCAGCTTAGTAATCGCGGGGAGCACAGATACGCAGTATTTT
v_call: TRBV13; clone_size: many; d_call: TRBD1; cdr3_length: 16; j_call: TRBJ2-2; cdr3_aa: CASSSPGQGYTGELFF; cdr3_nt: TGTGCCAGCAGTTCTCCGGGACAGGGCTACACCGGGGAGCTGTTTTTT
v_call: TRBV10-3; clone_size: -; d_call: -; cdr3_length: 14; j_call: TRBJ2-4; cdr3_aa: CAISEGGQSNIQYF; cdr3_nt: TGTGCCATCAGTGAGGGTGGGCAGTCAAACATTCAGTACTTC
v_call: TRBV19; clone_size: -; d_call: TRBD2; cdr3_length: 15; j_call: TRBJ2-3; cdr3_aa: CASTVLAGQTDTQYF; cdr3_nt: TGTGCCAGTACCGTGCTAGCGGGGCAGACAGATACGCAGTATTTT
v_call: TRBV4-1; clone_size: -; d_call: TRBD2; cdr3_length: 14; j_call: TRBJ2-1; cdr3_aa: CASSQDQSAGEGFF; cdr3_nt: TGCGCCAGCAGCCAAGATCAGTCGGCGGGGGAGGGGTTCTTC
v_call: TRBV7-9; clone_size: -; d_call: TRBD1; cdr3_length: 15; j_call: TRBJ2-7; cdr3_aa: CASSPRTGSFYEQYF; cdr3_nt: TGTGCCAGCAGCCCCAGGACAGGGAGTTTCTACGAGCAGTACTTC
v_call: TRBV9; clone_size: -; d_call: -; cdr3_length: 15; j_call: TRBJ2-7; cdr3_aa: CASSPFPSYGNEQYF; cdr3_nt: TGTGCCAGCAGCCCATTCCCTTCATATGGCAACGAGCAGTACTTC
v_call: TRBV9; clone_size: -; d_call: -; cdr3_length: 14; j_call: TRBJ2-3; cdr3_aa: CASSVGSSADTQYF; cdr3_nt: TGTGCCAGCAGCGTAGGGAGTAGCGCAGATACGCAGTATTTT
v_call: TRBV19; clone_size: -; d_call: TRBD1; cdr3_length: 15; j_call: TRBJ2-1; cdr3_aa: CASSINRGQYNEQFF; cdr3_nt: TGTGCCAGTAGTATAAACAGGGGCCAGTACAATGAGCAGTTCTTC
v_call: TRBV6-5; clone_size: -; d_call: TRBD1; cdr3_length: 15; j_call: TRBJ1-4; cdr3_aa: CASSYTGQGVEKLFF; cdr3_nt: TGTGCCAGCAGTTACACGGGACAGGGTGTTGAAAAACTGTTTTTT
v_call: TRBV4-3; clone_size: many; d_call: -; cdr3_length: 15; j_call: TRBJ1-6; cdr3_aa: CASSQDPGASSPLHF; cdr3_nt: TGCGCCAGCAGCCAAGACCCAGGGGCCAGTTCACCCCTCCACTTT
v_call: TRBV12-3/TRBV12-4; clone_size: -; d_call: TRBD2; cdr3_length: 13; j_call: TRBJ2-1; cdr3_aa: CASTTLAGGEEFF; cdr3_nt: TGTGCCAGCACCACACTAGCGGGGGGAGAAGAGTTCTTC
v_call: TRBV19; clone_size: -; d_call: -; cdr3_length: 13; j_call: TRBJ2-3; cdr3_aa: CASKSGTVDTQYF; cdr3_nt: TGTGCCAGTAAGTCCGGTACGGTAGATACGCAGTATTTT
v_call: TRBV19; clone_size: -; d_call: TRBD2; cdr3_length: 18; j_call: TRBJ2-5; cdr3_aa: CASSFGAAGGLDGETQYF; cdr3_nt: TGTGCCAGTAGTTTCGGTGCGGCGGGGGGGCTTGACGGCGAGACCCAGTACTTC
v_call: TRBV19; clone_size: few; d_call: -; cdr3_length: 14; j_call: TRBJ2-7; cdr3_aa: CASSSDRNSYEQYF; cdr3_nt: TGTGCCAGTAGTTCCGACAGAAACTCCTACGAGCAGTACTTC